This TCR beta chain was recovered during a study of regulatory T cells in long-lasting Graves disease. The time point here: newly diagnosed GD, antithyroid drugs for less than 3 months. Extracted RNA from PBMCs served as the source of the TCR library. This clonotype was seen only once. Assembly of TCR beta libraries relied on iRepertoire HTBI primers together with Arm-PCR of CDR3 regions. TCRdb re-called the multiplex PCR reads through MiXCR, storing one row per CDR3 protein. Of about 210,000 distinct CDR3 sequences listed, around a fifth were seen once; the top ten hold approximately 10%. Germline V gene lookup returns CDR1 SGHTA and CDR2 FQGNSA. The CDR3 is made up of 15 amino acids. V shed 5 bases, J shed 8 bases, and the junction held 11 bases outside the gene matches. Another study also made use of these data, one on T cells in Graves' hyperthyroidism and ophthalmopathy. That work contributes: Clonotypes that were expanded in thyroid above 0.001 mostly appeared in blood too. A model of 13 V-J pairs discriminated ophthalmopathy from stable hyperthyroidism.

The TCR comes from a woman in her 30s with Graves disease. The genes are TRBV7-2 and TRBJ1-5; TRBD1 agrees at 8 bases. Sequencing was performed on peripheral blood mononuclear cells (PBMCs), taken at new diagnosis, from a patient treated with antithyroid drugs. As DNA, the CDR3 is TGTGCCAGCAGCCGGAACAGGGGGAACAGTGAGCCCCAGCATTTT. Protein product: CASSRNRGNSEPQHF. The full variable domain, with the rest looked up from reference TRBV7-2 and TRBJ1-5, is GAGVSQSPSNKVTEKGKDVELRCDPISGHTALYWYRQSLGQGLEFLIYFQGNSAPDKSGLPSDRFSAERTGGSVSTLTIQRTQQEDSAVYLCASSRNRGNSEPQHFGDGTRLSIL.